This T cell receptor (beta chain) was captured in a study of cytomegalovirus exposure and HLA in healthy donors (dated 2017 in TCRdb). At the level of the whole study: An earlier analysis of 550 to 700 of the donors reported 250 to 300 Gb of sequence data and some 100 million unique TCR beta sequences from 150 million to 200 million T cells. About 280 gigabases of sequencing data and approximately 80 million unique TCR sequences were included in an early release covering about 700 HLA-typed donors. Of the approximately 400 genotyped donors, roughly 76% were placed in the genetic ancestry cluster associated with self-reported Caucasian donors. The study aimed to test whether cataloging public T cell receptors could reveal signatures of past pathogen exposure. The study profiled the T cell repertoires of fewer than 850 subjects by immunosequencing and related them to cytomegalovirus serostatus. In addition to the first cohort of 666 subjects, a separate validation cohort of around 110 different subjects was used. The study combined high-throughput TCR immunosequencing, statistical association of individual TCRs with disease status, and machine learning to predict cytomegalovirus infection status. A later analysis re-analyzed previously published TCR beta repertoires from 500 to 700 donors and added high-resolution HLA genotyping to study TCR occurrence patterns. Rather than using new phenotypic data, the later analysis identified candidate immune exposures from TCR beta sequences and from how often those sequences occurred across donors. To decide whether each TCR beta V gene segment behaved as functional or pseudogenic, an earlier analysis of approximately 620 of the donors relied on high-throughput TCR beta sequencing. Donor age, sex, ethnicity and CMV serostatus were collected together with the repertoire data. A later genetic analysis used genome-wide SNP genotypes for about three fifths of the 666 donors, treating that subset as a discovery cohort. Every discovery cohort repertoire had been produced on one sequencing platform. Class I and class II HLA loci were covered by the typing at four-digit resolution. The number of typed donors differed by locus: 629-630 for A, B, C, DRB1 and DQB1; 500 to 550 for DQA1; roughly 600 for DPA1; and 400 to 480 for DPB1. Four to six DR-DQ haplotypes were handled as single units for association and clustering, since linkage in the cohort was strong. Among roughly 400 genotyped donors of the cohort, an average of about 240,000 unique TCR beta nucleotide sequences were sequenced per donor, about a sixth of them non-productive.

Taken from cysteine to valine, the CDR3 has 16 residues. Only CDR3 DNA is held: 48 bases, read in frame from base 1. Libraries were built with the immunoSEQ multiplex PCR assay. A mixture of 60 forward primers for TCR Vbeta segments and 13 reverse primers for TCR Jbeta segments was used in the multiplex PCR. Amplification of the CDR3 region of rearranged TCR beta genes was performed with a multiplex PCR assay on genomic DNA. The amplified TCR beta libraries were sequenced on the Illumina HiSeq System as 87-base-pair reads. From the authors' description of their analysis: A later analysis tallied roughly 78 million unique TCR beta chains across the 666 repertoires, and around 12 million of those chains were shared by two or more donors. Raw reads were error-corrected and collapsed into unique sequences by a nearest-neighbor algorithm in which closely related sequences were merged to remove PCR and sequencing errors. Alignment of CDR3 sequences to IMGT reference sequences was used to assign V, D and J gene segments. For a sequence to be retained, at least a six-nucleotide match to both a V gene segment and a J gene segment was required. Rearrangements were called productive when the CDR3 lacked stop codons and stayed in frame with V and J; all others were non-productive. Following IMGT convention, CDR3 was defined as the stretch from the second conserved V-encoded cysteine to the conserved J-encoded phenylalanine. Sequences without an unambiguous match to a single V gene segment were excluded from the earlier analysis of a few hundred of the donors. In an earlier analysis of several hundred of the donors, V segments were called functional above 56.7% productive rearrangements and were called segregating when the between-donor standard deviation exceeded 5%. A statistical classification framework was developed to diagnose cytomegalovirus status using the catalog of TCR beta chain sequences. In a later analysis, V and J genes were assigned by comparing TCR nucleotide sequences against IMGT/GENE-DB human TR gene sequences. A later analysis assigned CDR3 sequences and most-parsimonious VDJ recombination scenarios with the TCRdist pipeline. In a later analysis, every TCR beta chain was defined by the combination of its CDR3 amino acid sequence and its V-gene family, and reads without a unique V-gene family were dropped. As a way to deal with suspected cross-contamination and a sequencing artifact, a later analysis dropped 450 to 600 nucleotide sequences that were highly shared and had low generation probability. In a later analysis, a clonal expansion index for each public chain was calculated from normalized within-repertoire ranks of inferred template counts. A later analysis computed generation probabilities with a VDJ recombination model fitted to out-of-frame rearrangements, and checked the results against IGoR. In a later analysis, TCR-TCR, TCR-HLA and TCR-CMV co-occurrence was scored with hypergeometric tests, and a repertoire-size bias correction was applied to TCR pairs. A later analysis estimated false discovery rates by permuting HLA or CMV assignments 20 times. A later analysis grouped co-occurring TCRs with DBSCAN, adding TCRdist sequence similarity when clustering within HLA-allele-positive subsets. Repertoires with fewer than 30,000 or more than 120,000 public chains, plus five repertoires with anomalous nucleotide sharing, were excluded from co-occurrence clustering. TCRdb's version of the immuneACCESS table is confined to in-frame rearrangements and falls short of the full clone set. An unresolved V gene accounts for under half of the shortfall where checked; the remainder is of unknown origin. V, J and clone size reflect that table, while D and trimming were determined from the DNA. The sample table contains fewer than 150,000 clones; only one count was recorded for around 70% of them. In total, the top ten clones hold 1.6% of the sample.

In total, approximately 690 healthy bone marrow donors made up the cohort. All cohort members were sampled while nominally healthy, although unrecorded immune exposures were likely present. The donor was CMV seronegative and was included in the group of 352 seronegative cohort members. Each donor provided a peripheral blood sample, and peripheral blood mononuclear cells were used for TCR beta sequencing. Genomic DNA was extracted from the blood cell samples with the Qiagen DNeasy Blood Extraction Kit. As for this clone: What antigen it recognizes has not been identified. Base qualities are missing; no much larger clone stands one base away.

Study-wide conclusions, independent of this receptor: Cytomegalovirus status was reported to be diagnosed by the classifier with high specificity and sensitivity in both the original and validation cohorts. In a later analysis, HLA-associated TCR beta chains showed more clonal expansion and lower generation probabilities than non-associated chains that were equally common. A cluster of highly shared sequence variants was judged likely to be a technical artifact of the sequencing pipeline. Only TCR beta chains were sequenced in this cohort, and the absence of alpha or paired-chain data limited detectable features. Assigning TCR associations to individual alleles was difficult when HLA alleles, especially DR and DQ, strongly co-occurred. Because counts were too low, seventeen rarely observed V segments, including chromosome 9 orphons, were left out of the earlier analysis of approximately 580 of the donors. Several of the top co-occurrence clusters appeared to be linked to parvovirus B19, influenza, CMV and Epstein-Barr virus, according to a later analysis. Across donors, most TCR sequences were observed very rarely, whereas some public TCRs were present in many individuals. In a later analysis, most CMV-associated TCR beta chains were found to appear HLA-restricted, with HLA associations seemingly driven largely by CMV exposure. A later analysis associated 16,951 TCR beta sequences with specific HLA alleles at a false discovery rate of 0.05. Some IMGT-functional V segments, including TRBV6-2 and TRBV6-3, could not be told apart with the 87-base-pair reads, so those segments were excluded. The study listed approximately 150 TCR beta chains as associated with cytomegalovirus. In a later genetic analysis, fewer N-insertions in productive TCRs were reported among donors in an Asian-associated ancestry cluster than the roughly 700-donor mean. A later analysis found that TCR association rates varied across HLA loci, with DRB1 alleles showing the most associated TCRs and HLA-C alleles the fewest. Because some donors lacked HLA typing at each locus, the association tests relied only on the typed subset. The authors suggested that the approach could potentially be extended to other disease states and immunological phenotypes. Three of the identified cytomegalovirus-associated TCR beta chains were confirmed in vitro to be specific for cytomegalovirus antigens. Immune exposure information for the cohort was limited to CMV serostatus. In an earlier analysis of a few hundred of the donors, most TCR beta V segments were observed in productive rearrangements about 87% or about 30% of the time, broadly matching IMGT annotations. A further reported finding was that TCR beta sequences accurately predicted the HLA-A and HLA-B alleles for most subjects in the first cohort. Roughly uniform sequencing depth across donors was assumed in presence/absence analyses, although this assumption may not hold. In a later genetic analysis, a missense DCLRE1C variant was associated with V-gene and J-gene trimming of TCR beta chains, and the association was replicated in an independent cohort. Linkage disequilibrium might explain the correlated functional status among segregating V segments, but an unknown experimental factor could not be excluded.

The sample comprised PBMCs. The chain joins TRBV21-1 to TRBJ2-7; the table gives TRBD2 as D, unverified against the DNA. TRBV21-1 is classified as a pseudogene. The clonotype was recovered from a woman aged 25 to 39 in good health and CMV-seronegative. The CDR3 amino acid sequence is: CASSKEWSGGRYEQYV. In nucleotide form, the sequence is TGTGCCAGCAGCAAAGAATGGAGCGGGGGCCGATACGAGCAGTACGTC.